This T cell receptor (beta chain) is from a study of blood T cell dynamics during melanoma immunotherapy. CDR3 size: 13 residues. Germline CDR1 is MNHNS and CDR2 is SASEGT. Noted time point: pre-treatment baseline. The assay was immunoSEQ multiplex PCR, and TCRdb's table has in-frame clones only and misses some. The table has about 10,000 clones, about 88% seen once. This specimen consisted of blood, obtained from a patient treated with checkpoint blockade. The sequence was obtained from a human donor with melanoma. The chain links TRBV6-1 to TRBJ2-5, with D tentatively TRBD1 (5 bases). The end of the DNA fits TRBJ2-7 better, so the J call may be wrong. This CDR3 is CASNPDIQVEQYF. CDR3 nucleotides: TGTGCCAGCAACCCGGACATACAAGTCGAGCAGTACTTC.